The rows below give T cell receptor beta chains drawn from one sample of a study of control samples from healthy donors and cancer patients. Clones were sequenced by immunoSEQ multiplex PCR, and TCRdb holds only the in-frame ones, with some missing. The sample has some 150,000 clones; approximately 94% are singletons. The sample taken for sequencing was blood. The receptors stem from a man aged 40-49 years in good health. CDR3s include the opening cysteine and the closing phenylalanine or tryptophan. A D gene is named only where the DNA matches it firmly. Clone size is given for some rows only: seen once, a few or many times, or a class if the clone is expanded.

d_gene,abundance,v_gene,j_gene,CDR3nt,CDR3aa
TRBD2,once,TRBV7-2,TRBJ2-1,TGTGCCAGCAGCTTAGGTGGGGGGGGCTCCTACAATGAGCAGTTCTTC,CASSLGGGGSYNEQFF
TRBD1,-,TRBV4-1,TRBJ1-1,TGCGCCAGCAGCCAATACACAGGGGAGGGCACTGAAGCTTTCTTT,CASSQYTGEGTEAFF
-,-,TRBV7-9,TRBJ2-1,TGTGCCAGCAGCCACCAAATGGCCTCCTACAATGAGCAGTTCTTC,CASSHQMASYNEQFF
TRBD2,-,TRBV9,TRBJ2-3,TGTGCCAGCAGCACAGCGGGGCATACGCAGTATTTT,CASSTAGHTQYF
-,-,TRBV24-1,TRBJ2-3,TGTGCCACCGGGGACAACACAGATACGCAGTATTTT,CATGDNTDTQYF
-,-,TRBV21-1,TRBJ1-2,TGTGCCAGCAGCAAAGAACCAGGGGCTGGCTACACCTTC,CASSKEPGAGYTF
-,-,TRBV6-5,TRBJ2-1,TGTGCCAGCAGTTACAGGGACAATGAGCAGTTCTTC,CASSYRDNEQFF
-,-,TRBV6-5,TRBJ2-2,TGTGCCAATGGCGGAGACACCGGGGAGCTGTTTTTT,CANGGDTGELFF
TRBD2,-,TRBV11-2,TRBJ2-7,TGTGCCAGCAGCTCTAGCGGGGACAGTTCCTACGAGCAGTACTTC,CASSSSGDSSYEQYF
-,-,TRBV7-2,TRBJ1-6,TGTGCCAGCAGCTTAGAGGGTAGGCAGGGCAGCTCACCCCTCCACTTT,CASSLEGRQGSSPLHF
TRBD1,-,TRBV5-4,TRBJ2-2,TGTGCCAGCACCCGATCCGGGACAGGCGATCCCGGGGAGCTGTTTTTT,CASTRSGTGDPGELFF
TRBD2,-,TRBV15,TRBJ2-2,TGTGCCACCAGCAGAGATCTAGTCAGGGAGGGGACCGGGGAGCTGTTTTTT,CATSRDLVREGTGELFF
-,-,TRBV6-5,TRBJ2-1,TGTGCCAGCAGTTACAGGGACCCGTTCGATGAGCAGTTCTTC,CASSYRDPFDEQFF
-,-,TRBV9,TRBJ2-1,TGTGCCAGCAGCGCCCCTGGTGTCTACAATGAGCAGTTCTTC,CASSAPGVYNEQFF
TRBD1,-,TRBV19,TRBJ1-3,TGTGCCAGTAGCAGGACAGGTTCGAGAAACACCATATATTTT,CASSRTGSRNTIYF
-,-,TRBV6-6,TRBJ1-2,TGTGCCAGCAGTTACTCGTCAGGGGATGGCTACACCTTC,CASSYSSGDGYTF
-,-,TRBV29-1,TRBJ2-3,TGCAGCGTTGAAATCCCCCAGGGCTCAGATACGCAGTATTTT,CSVEIPQGSDTQYF
-,-,TRBV7-9,TRBJ1-6,TGTGCCAGCAGCTTACCCCGAGGGGACTCCTATAATTCACCCCTCCACTTT,CASSLPRGDSYNSPLHF
-,once,TRBV6-4,TRBJ2-3,TGTGCCAGCAGTGAGAGTGAGGCCCACACAGATACGCAGTATTTT,CASSESEAHTDTQYF
-,-,TRBV11-2,TRBJ2-7,TGTGCCAGCAGCATAACACAGGGTTCCTCCTACGAGCAGTACTTC,CASSITQGSSYEQYF
-,-,TRBV7-8,TRBJ1-2,TGTGCCAGCAGCTTAGCACCGGGAATATCCTCCTACACCTTC,CASSLAPGISSYTF
-,few,TRBV5-1,TRBJ1-3,TGCGCCAGCAGCCCCGGAGGCGCCAGTATCAACACCATATATTTT,CASSPGGASINTIYF
-,-,TRBV4-3,TRBJ1-1,TGCGCCAGCAGCCAAAACCTCCTGCGGGCCACTGAAGCTTTCTTT,CASSQNLLRATEAFF
-,-,TRBV27,TRBJ2-1,TGTGCCAGCAGTTCACCCCCCTACAATGAGCAGTTCTTC,CASSSPPYNEQFF
-,-,TRBV3-1/TRBV3-2,TRBJ2-4,TGTGCCAGCAGCGGATTGGGCAGTATAGCCAAAAACATTCAGTACTTC,CASSGLGSIAKNIQYF
TRBD2,-,TRBV10-3,TRBJ2-7,TGTGCCATCAGTTCAGCGGGGACTTACGAGCAGTACTTC,CAISSAGTYEQYF
-,once,TRBV2,TRBJ1-5,TGTGCCAGCGGCTGGGGGTTGGGTCAGCCCCAGCATTTT,CASGWGLGQPQHF
-,-,TRBV29-1,TRBJ1-1,TGCAGCACATCACTAATCCGGGGTACTGAAGCTTTCTTT,CSTSLIRGTEAFF
-,-,TRBV3-1/TRBV3-2,TRBJ1-3,TGTGCCAGCAGCCTCCGGAGATCTGGAAACACCATATATTTT,CASSLRRSGNTIYF
TRBD1,-,TRBV25-1,TRBJ2-6,TGTGCCAGCACCGGGACAGGGGTTGCTGGGGCCAACGTCCTGACTTTC,CASTGTGVAGANVLTF
-,-,TRBV12-5,TRBJ1-5,TGTGCTAGTGGTTTGCCGACATCGCCCAGACATTTT,CASGLPTSPRHF
TRBD2,-,TRBV4-3,TRBJ2-7,TGCGCCAGCAGCCAAGATAGGGATAGCGGGGCCTACGAGCAGTACTTC,CASSQDRDSGAYEQYF
-,-,TRBV19,TRBJ1-5,TGTGCCAGTAGTATAGTGGGCTCGAATCAGCCCCAGCATTTT,CASSIVGSNQPQHF
-,-,TRBV12-5,TRBJ1-5,TGTGCTAGTGGTTTGAGTAAGAATCAGCCCCAGCATTTT,CASGLSKNQPQHF
-,-,TRBV4-2,TRBJ1-1,TGTGCCAGCAGCCAACAGGGTTGGCTCACTGAAGCTTTCTTT,CASSQQGWLTEAFF
-,-,TRBV21-1,TRBJ2-4,TGTGCCATCCCCGGACTAGCGGGGGACATAGCCAAAAACATTCAGTACTTC,CAIPGLAGDIAKNIQYF
-,-,TRBV5-1,TRBJ1-4,TGCGCCAGCAGCTTGGGGGCAGGCATGAATGAAAAACTGTTTTTT,CASSLGAGMNEKLFF
-,-,TRBV21-1,TRBJ2-3,TGTGCCAGCGCCCTGTGGGGGGCGAGGACAGATACGCAGTATTTT,CASALWGARTDTQYF
-,once,TRBV7-2,TRBJ1-1,TGTGCCAGCAGCTTACAAATGAACACTGAAGCTTTCTTT,CASSLQMNTEAFF
-,once,TRBV6-4,TRBJ2-2,TGTGCCAGCAGTCCCGACAGGCTCGGGAACACCGGGGAGCTGTTTTTT,CASSPDRLGNTGELFF
-,-,TRBV30,TRBJ1-1,TGTGCCTGGAGTGTGGGGACACCGAACACTGAAGCTTTCTTT,CAWSVGTPNTEAFF
-,-,TRBV9,TRBJ2-7,TGTGCCAGCAGCGTAGAGTCGTCCGTTATCTACGAGCAGTACTTC,CASSVESSVIYEQYF
-,-,TRBV7-9,TRBJ1-2,TGTGCCAGCAGCTTAGAAACCCATAACTATGGCTACACCTTC,CASSLETHNYGYTF
-,-,TRBV7-3,TRBJ2-5,TGTGCCAGCAGCTCCCAGGGGCAAGAGACCCAGTACTTC,CASSSQGQETQYF
-,-,TRBV27,TRBJ1-5,TGTGCCAGCAGTTTAATTAGTGGAGGACAAAATCAGCCCCAGCATTTT,CASSLISGGQNQPQHF
TRBD2,-,TRBV3-1/TRBV3-2,TRBJ2-1,TGTGCCAGTCGGGGACTAGCGTCTAATGAGCAGTTCTTC,CASRGLASNEQFF
TRBD1,-,TRBV3-1/TRBV3-2,TRBJ1-1,TGTGCCAGCAGCCAATTTGGACCGGGACAGGCCGTCACTGAAGCTTTCTTT,CASSQFGPGQAVTEAFF
-,-,TRBV18,TRBJ1-1,TGTGCCAGCTCACTCGAGGGAAAGACTGAAGCTTTCTTT,CASSLEGKTEAFF
-,-,TRBV25-1,TRBJ1-5,TGTGCCAGCAGTGAGGGGGGCAATCAGCCCCAGCATTTT,CASSEGGNQPQHF
-,once,TRBV7-9,TRBJ1-4,TGTGCCAGCACCCCGGACGGTGAAAAACTGTTTTTT,CASTPDGEKLFF
-,-,TRBV15,TRBJ1-4,TGTGCCACCAGAAGGGTACCCGGGAGTAATAATGAAAAACTGTTTTTT,CATRRVPGSNNEKLFF
-,-,TRBV28,TRBJ1-5,TGTGCCAGTACCACGTTCGGGGCCCAGCATTTT,CASTTFGAQHF
-,-,TRBV29-1,TRBJ2-3,TGCAGCGTGGAACATGGGACAGATACGCAGTATTTT,CSVEHGTDTQYF
-,-,TRBV5-1,TRBJ2-1,TGCGCCAGCAGCTTGAATGCGGGGGCAAATGAGCAGTTCTTC,CASSLNAGANEQFF
TRBD2,-,TRBV3-1/TRBV3-2,TRBJ2-3,TGTGCCAGCAGCCAAGAAGTTCGCGGGGGGGCTTGTGCAGATACGCAGTATTTT,CASSQEVRGGACADTQYF
-,-,TRBV28,TRBJ1-1,TGTGCCAGCAGTTTATCGTACAGGGATGAAGCTTTCTTT,CASSLSYRDEAFF
-,-,TRBV6-5,TRBJ1-6,TGTGCCAGCAGTTCGAGTTTCGACAGCAATTCACCCCTCCACTTT,CASSSSFDSNSPLHF
-,-,TRBV7-9,TRBJ2-5,TGTGCCAGCAGCTTAAGCACTACCCAAGAGACCCAGTACTTC,CASSLSTTQETQYF